The clone carrying this TCR delta chain was picked up a small number of times. Relative to the germline gene, one junction end is altered; a read error may explain this. TCRdb applied CATT to the RT-PCR reads for clone calling. The repertoire includes 450 to 700 delta-chain clones, 15% to 20% of them detected once, and roughly 84% sits in the top ten. The sample comes from a study of gamma-delta T cells after stem cell transplantation. Per the germline V gene, CDR1 is TSWWSYY and CDR2 is QGS. This CDR3 has 22 amino acids. The origin of this receptor is a human donor. It is not recorded whose cells these are; they may come from a transplant donor. The chain combines TRDV1 with TRDJ1; D may be TRDD3 (5 bases). Sequenced input: gamma-delta T cells. CDR3: CALGERFQMVRGLSRSTDRLIF. CDR3 bases: TGTGCTCTTGGGGAACGTTTTCAAATGGTACGGGGGCTGTCGCGGAGCACCGATAGACTCATCTTT.